Following are 30 T cell receptor beta chains from one sample sequenced in a study of blood T cell repertoires in COVID-19. Sequenced by immunoSEQ multiplex PCR; TCRdb stores in-frame clones only, minus some. The sample consists of about 71,000 clones, 86% of them appearing once. Sequenced input: peripheral blood. These receptors originate from a man younger than 40 with acute or convalescent COVID-19.

The V and J genes are TRBV2 and TRBJ1-1; 7 positions agree with TRBD1. The CDR3 is 13 residues long. CDR1 is SNHLY, CDR2 FYNNEI, per germline. The V segment lost 6 bases and the J segment 5 bases; nucleotides outside the gene matches: 6. The CDR3 loop reads CASRVGGRTEAFF. The CDR3 DNA follows: TGTGCCAGCAGGGTAGGGGGCAGGACTGAAGCTTTCTTT.

The chain employs TRBV19 and TRBJ2-7; 9 nucleotides agree with TRBD2. The CDR3 totals 18 residues. V lost 3 bases and J lost 3; bases outside the gene matches: 15. Germline CDR1 and CDR2: LNHDA and SQIVND (reference sequence). This CDR3 is CASSIYAGGQTPLYEQYF. The CDR3 region has the DNA TGTGCCAGTAGTATCTATGCGGGAGGGCAGACTCCCCTCTACGAGCAGTACTTC.

V usage is TRBV28 and J usage is TRBJ1-2, with D tentatively TRBD1 (6 bases). V lost 4 bases and J lost 8, with 20 bases in between. Germline CDR1 reads MDHEN; CDR2 reads SYDVKM. This CDR3 is built from 15 residues. CDR3 sequence: CASSYGGLQAAGYTF. The CDR3 coding sequence is TGTGCCAGCAGTTATGGGGGCCTCCAAGCCGCAGGCTACACCTTC.

Only one count was recorded for this clone. The genes are TRBV6-5 and TRBJ1-2, with a tentative D call TRBD1 (6 bases). This CDR3 has 15 residues. Trimming took 7 bases from V and 4 from J, leaving 19 bases between them. Looked up from germline, CDR1 is MNHEY and CDR2 is SVGAGI. CDR3: CASIDSARGIYGYTF. In nucleotides, the CDR3 is TGTGCCAGCATCGATAGCGCCAGGGGCATCTATGGCTACACCTTC.

This chain connects TRBV7-8 to TRBJ1-5; D is ambiguous. CDR3 length: 15 residues. Trimming cost V 5 bases and J 7 bases, with 18 bases left between them. Germline V gene data show CDR1 as SGHVS and CDR2 as FQNEAQ. The CDR3 sequence is CASSLNSVGVQPQHF. The CDR3, as DNA: TGTGCCAGCAGCCTGAACTCGGTCGGGGTCCAGCCCCAGCATTTT.

V is TRBV30 and J is TRBJ1-6; 7 bases are shared with TRBD1. J gave up 7 bases and V 2 bases, and 11 bases lay outside the gene matches. The CDR3 sequence is 16 residues long. CDR1 and CDR2 from the germline V gene are GTSNPN and SVGIG (reference sequence). The DNA of the CDR3 is TGTGCCTGGAGTCTCGGCGGAGGGGGCGGGAATTCACCCCTCCACTTT. This gives the protein CAWSLGGGGGNSPLHF.

V is TRBV30 and J is TRBJ1-4; no definite D call. The CDR3 length is 13 residues. Germline-derived CDR1 and CDR2 are GTSNPN and SVGIG (reference sequence). V dropped 0 bases and J dropped 10 bases, with 12 bases sitting between them. The CDR3 loop reads CAWSVLQTGKLFF. CDR3 coding DNA: TGTGCCTGGAGTGTACTCCAAACGGGAAAACTGTTTTTT.

The count of this clone is one. Other DNA sequences in the sample encode the same CDR3. The V gene is TRBV5-1, the J gene TRBJ1-2; tentatively, D is TRBD1 (5 bases). Germline values: CDR1 SGHRS, CDR2 YFSETQ. The CDR3 has 12 residues. Between the trimmed V and J ends, which lost 4 bases and 2 bases, there was a span of 6 bases. CDR3 in amino acids: CASSPGNYGYTF. The CDR3 bases are TGCGCCAGCAGCCCAGGGAACTATGGCTACACCTTC.

The CDR3 DNA reads TGTGCCACCAGTTCTAGCGGGAGAGGAGATACGCAGTATTTT. Its protein is CATSSSGRGDTQYF. V gene TRBV24-1 combines with J gene TRBJ2-3, with 10 bases lining up with TRBD2. The CDR3 runs 14 residues. Germline assignment: CDR1 KGHDR and CDR2 SFDVKD. The J segment lost 5 bases and the V segment lost 6 bases, leaving 4 bases of the junction unmatched.

This clone is a singleton in its sample. The chain links TRBV12-5 to TRBJ2-5; 11 nucleotides align to TRBD2. The CDR3 spans 16 residues. V lost 4 bases, J lost 2 bases, and 6 bases stayed unmatched. Germline assignment: CDR1 LGHNT and CDR2 FRNRAP. This CDR3 reads CASGYHSGGDQETQYF. DNA of the CDR3: TGTGCTAGTGGTTACCATAGCGGGGGGGATCAAGAGACCCAGTACTTC.

The V call is TRBV7-3, the J call TRBJ2-6; D might be TRBD1 (6 bases). The CDR3 has 19 residues. Germline loops: CDR1 SGHTA, CDR2 FQGTGA. Trimming pared 1 base from V and 0 bases from J, leaving 16 bases between. In DNA form, the CDR3 reads TGTGCCAGCAGCTTAAACCCGACAGGCCGACGCTCTGGGGCCAACGTCCTGACTTTC. It translates to CASSLNPTGRRSGANVLTF. The variable domain in full, with the rest retrieved from reference TRBV7-3 and TRBJ2-6, is GAGVSQTPSNKVTEKGKYVELRCDPISGHTALYWYRQSLGQGPEFLIYFQGTGAADDSGLPNDRFFAVRPEGSVSTLKIQRTERGDSAVYLCASSLNPTGRRSGANVLTFGAGSRLTVL.

CDR3: CASSPYQGSTGNTIYF. CDR3 DNA sequence: TGTGCCAGCAGCCCTTACCAGGGGAGTACTGGAAACACCATATATTTT. The chain recombines TRBV9 with TRBJ1-3, with D maybe TRBD1 (6 bases). CDR1 is SGDLS and CDR2 is YYNGEE in the germline V gene. V was pared by 4 bases and J by 2 bases, with 16 bases between. There are 16 residues in the CDR3.

The chain couples TRBV18 to TRBJ1-4; TRBD1 matches 9 bases. Looked up from germline, CDR1 is KGHSH and CDR2 is LQKENI. CDR3 length: 17 residues. The J segment lost 4 bases and the V segment lost 2 bases, leaving 8 bases of the junction unmatched. Here the CDR3 DNA reads TGTGCCAGCTCACCAAACCATCAGACAGGGGGTAATGAAAAACTGTTTTTT. This translates into CASSPNHQTGGNEKLFF.

V usage is TRBV5-6 and J usage is TRBJ1-1, with 11 nucleotides matching TRBD1. The CDR3 runs 16 residues. Losses at the gene ends were 5 bases for V and 1 base for J; bases not matched to a gene: 7. CDR1 is SGHDT, CDR2 YYEEEE, per germline. CDR3 nucleotide sequence: TGTGCCAGCAGTTGGACAGGGGGCATCAGGAACACTGAAGCTTTCTTT. Translation gives CASSWTGGIRNTEAFF.

The chain recombines TRBV10-3 with TRBJ2-7; 10 bases match TRBD2. Germline assignment: CDR1 ENHRY and CDR2 SYGVKD. This CDR3 region has 15 residues. V was pared by 3 bases and J by 4 bases, with 6 bases of the junction left unmatched. As DNA, the CDR3 is TGTGCCATCAGTGAAGGAGCGGGAGGGCCGTACGAGCAGTACTTC. Protein sequence: CAISEGAGGPYEQYF.

J is TRBJ1-2 and V is TRBV3-1 (or the pseudogene TRBV3-2); TRBD1 matches 7 bases. The CDR3 loop spans 14 amino acids. Germline V gives CDR1 LGHDT, CDR2 YNNKEL (reference sequence). V lost 4 bases to trimming and J lost 6 bases; unmatched junction nucleotides: 8. The CDR3 nucleotides are TGTGCCAGCAGCCCTAACAGGGGATTGAATGGCTACACCTTC. Protein sequence: CASSPNRGLNGYTF.

The chain carries TRBV6-4 and TRBJ2-3; D unclear. V was trimmed by 2 bases and J by 5 bases, leaving 8 bases between them. Per germline, CDR1 MRHNA and CDR2 SNTAGT. The length of the CDR3 is 13 residues. The CDR3 loop reads CASSDQLGDTQYF. The CDR3 nucleotides are TGTGCCAGCAGTGACCAACTTGGAGATACGCAGTATTTT.

This clone showed up just once. The V call is TRBV30, the J call TRBJ1-6, with D hard to call. Trimming removed 4 bases from V and 0 bases from J, with 13 bases in between. The CDR3 spans 16 residues. CDR1 is GTSNPN, CDR2 SVGIG, per germline (reference sequence). CDR3 amino acids: CAWIKGGSSYNSPLHF. The CDR3 DNA sequence: TGTGCCTGGATCAAGGGCGGGAGCTCCTATAATTCACCCCTCCACTTT.

This clone is a singleton in its sample. The chain uses TRBV9 and TRBJ1-6, with 11 bases that match TRBD1. This CDR3 comprises 13 residues. CDR1 is SGDLS, CDR2 YYNGEE, per germline. The ends lost 2 bases at V and 14 bases at J; junction bases unmatched: 3. Written as DNA, the CDR3 is TGTGCCAGCAGCGTGGGGACAGGGGGATCCCTCCACTTT. It yields the protein CASSVGTGGSLHF.

The V and J genes are TRBV12-5 and TRBJ2-5; D possibly corresponds to TRBD2 (5 bases). The germline gives CDR1 LGHNT, CDR2 FRNRAP. This CDR3 has 13 residues. The V and J ends lost 7 bases and 5 bases respectively, with 14 bases between them. This CDR3 reads CASAFRGLETQYF. The DNA for the CDR3 is TGTGCTAGTGCCTTCAGAGGGCTGGAGACCCAGTACTTC.

This clone was seen a handful of times. The J gene is TRBJ1-1, the V gene TRBV7-9; tentative D call: TRBD1 (6 bases). CDR3 length equals 15 residues. Trimming stripped 4 bases from V and 6 bases from J, with 18 bases between. Germline V gene lookup returns CDR1 SEHNR and CDR2 FQNEAQ (reference sequence). CDR3 sequence (DNA): TGTGCCAGCAGCTCCTTTGGAATAGGGGGTGCTGAAGCTTTCTTT. Residues: CASSSFGIGGAEAFF.

This clone was seen a single time. This chain joins TRBV5-1 and TRBJ1-2; D gene ambiguous. The CDR3 spans 14 residues. Looked up from germline, CDR1 is SGHRS and CDR2 is YFSETQ. Trimming cost V 4 bases and J 2 bases, with 12 bases left between them. In nucleotides, the CDR3 is TGCGCCAGCAGCCCGGAGGGAGGAAACTATGGCTACACCTTC. Translated, it gives CASSPEGGNYGYTF.

The V call is TRBV7-8, the J call TRBJ2-7; TRBD2 might be the D (7 bases). Trimming pared 2 bases from V and 2 bases from J, leaving 19 bases between. The CDR3 covers 17 residues. CDR1 SGHVS and CDR2 FQNEAQ come from the germline V gene. The chain's CDR3 is CASSLSASRGAAYEQYF. CDR3 DNA sequence: TGTGCCAGCAGCTTATCGGCGAGCCGGGGGGCCGCCTACGAGCAGTACTTC.

Remarks on this clone: Other nucleotide sequences in the sample specify the same CDR3. This rearrangement joins TRBV7-8 to TRBJ2-5; 9 bases map to TRBD1. This CDR3 region has 15 residues. From germline, CDR1 is SGHVS and CDR2 FQNEAQ. V lost 1 base to trimming and J lost 6 bases; unmatched junction nucleotides: 6. The CDR3 spells CASSLEGTGRKTQYF. In DNA form, the CDR3 reads TGTGCCAGCAGCTTAGAAGGGACAGGGAGGAAGACCCAGTACTTC.

There are a few counts of this clone. The J gene is TRBJ1-1, the V gene TRBV15; unclear D gene. The germline CDR1 and CDR2 sequences are LNHNV and YYDKDF (reference sequence). With 1 base removed from V and 8 bases from J, the gap between germline ends came to 5 bases. There are 11 residues in the CDR3. CDR3 residues: CATSRGQEAFF. The CDR3, as DNA: TGTGCCACCAGCAGAGGGCAGGAAGCTTTCTTT.

At least ten counts were recorded for this clone. This chain uses TRBV3-1 (or the pseudogene TRBV3-2) with TRBJ1-3; D possibly corresponds to TRBD1 (5 bases). V was pared by 0 bases and J by 4 bases, with 13 bases between. The germline gives CDR1 LGHDT, CDR2 YNNKEL (reference sequence). This CDR3 comprises 16 residues. CDR3 nucleotides: TGTGCCAGCAGCCAAGAGACAGCCAGCTGGGGAAACACCATATATTTT. Protein: CASSQETASWGNTIYF.

The rearrangement uses TRBV15 and TRBJ2-5; weak D call: TRBD1 (5 bases). The germline V gene encodes CDR1 LNHNV and CDR2 YYDKDF (reference sequence). CDR3 length equals 16 residues. The germline V and J ends were trimmed by 1 base and 5 bases, with 17 bases remaining between them. The CDR3 DNA reads as TGTGCCACCAGCAGAGGAGGCAGGGCGGTAGGGGAGACCCAGTACTTC. Its protein product is CATSRGGRAVGETQYF.

This clone was found once. This chain joins TRBV19 and TRBJ1-4; a weak D match, TRBD1 (5 bases). V lost 6 bases, J lost 5 bases, and 13 bases lay in between. The CDR3 sequence is 14 residues long. Germline CDR1 LNHDA, CDR2 SQIVND (reference sequence). The CDR3 region is CASRKDSLNEKLFF. The CDR3 DNA reads as TGTGCCAGTAGAAAAGACAGTCTAAATGAAAAACTGTTTTTT.

The chain carries TRBV5-6 and TRBJ2-2; possible D gene TRBD2, 5 bases. The germline gives CDR1 SGHDT, CDR2 YYEEEE. The CDR3 runs to 14 residues. V lost 1 base and J 7 bases, leaving 11 bases between the germline ends. CDR3 loop: CASSLKGEGGELFF. Written as DNA, the CDR3 is TGTGCCAGCAGCTTGAAGGGTGAGGGCGGGGAGCTGTTTTTT.

The J gene is TRBJ1-1, the V gene TRBV6-5, with D perhaps matching TRBD1 (6 bases). Trimming pared 6 bases from V and 10 bases from J, leaving 21 bases between. Germline CDR1 MNHEY, CDR2 SVGAGI. This CDR3 is built from 14 residues. This CDR3 is CASSLRGLMGRAFF. Written as DNA, the CDR3 is TGTGCCAGCAGCCTAAGGGGGTTAATGGGTAGAGCTTTCTTT.